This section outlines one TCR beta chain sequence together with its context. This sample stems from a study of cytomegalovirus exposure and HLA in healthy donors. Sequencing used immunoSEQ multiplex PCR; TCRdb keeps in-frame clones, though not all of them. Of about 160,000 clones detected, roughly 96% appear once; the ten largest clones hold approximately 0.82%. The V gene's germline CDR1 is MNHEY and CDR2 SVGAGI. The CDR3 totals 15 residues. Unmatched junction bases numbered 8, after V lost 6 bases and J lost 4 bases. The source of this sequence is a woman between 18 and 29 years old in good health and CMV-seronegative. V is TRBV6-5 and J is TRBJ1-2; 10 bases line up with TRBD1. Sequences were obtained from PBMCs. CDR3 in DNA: TGTGCCAGCAGGCCGCCGGGACAGGGGACCTATGGCTACACCTTC. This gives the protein CASRPPGQGTYGYTF.